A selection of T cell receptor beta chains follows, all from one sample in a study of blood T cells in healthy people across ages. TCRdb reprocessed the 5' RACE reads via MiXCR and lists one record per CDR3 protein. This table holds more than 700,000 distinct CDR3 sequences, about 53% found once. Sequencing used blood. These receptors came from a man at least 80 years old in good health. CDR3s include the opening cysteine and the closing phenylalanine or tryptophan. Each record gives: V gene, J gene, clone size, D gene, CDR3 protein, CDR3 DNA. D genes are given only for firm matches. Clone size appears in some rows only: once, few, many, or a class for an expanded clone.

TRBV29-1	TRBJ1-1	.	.	CSVDRQGSEAFF	TGCAGCGTTGACCGCCAAGGTAGTGAAGCTTTCTTT
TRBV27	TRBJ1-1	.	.	CASSFGSEAFF	TGTGCCAGCAGTTTCGGGTCTGAAGCTTTCTTT
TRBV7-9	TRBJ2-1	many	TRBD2	CASSLEGLAYNEQFF	TGTGCCAGCAGCTTAGAGGGACTAGCCTACAATGAGCAGTTCTTC
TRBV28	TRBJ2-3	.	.	CATTAGRDTQYF	TGTGCCACCACGGCCGGGCGTGATACGCAGTATTTT
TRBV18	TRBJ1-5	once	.	CASSPEPGLGQPQHF	TGTGCCAGCTCACCGGAACCGGGACTTGGGCAGCCCCAGCATTTT
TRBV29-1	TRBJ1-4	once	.	CSVGGQYNEKLFF	TGCAGCGTGGGGGGGCAGTATAATGAAAAACTGTTTTTT
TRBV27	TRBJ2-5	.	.	CASWASSWAETQYF	TGTGCCAGCTGGGCTAGCTCCTGGGCAGAGACCCAGTACTTC
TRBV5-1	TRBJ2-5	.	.	CASSFQAQETQYF	TGCGCCAGCAGCTTCCAGGCCCAAGAGACCCAGTACTTC
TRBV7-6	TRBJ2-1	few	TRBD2	CASSLRASGITYNEQFF	TGTGCCAGCAGCCTTCGAGCTAGCGGCATTACCTACAATGAGCAGTTCTTC
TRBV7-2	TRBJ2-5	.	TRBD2	CASLSGRAPETQYF	TGTGCCAGCCTCAGCGGGAGGGCCCCAGAGACCCAGTACTTC
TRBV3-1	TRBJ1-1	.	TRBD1	CASTFRLTGTVNTEAFF	TGTGCCAGCACCTTCAGGCTTACCGGGACAGTCAACACTGAAGCTTTCTTT
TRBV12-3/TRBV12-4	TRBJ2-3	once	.	CASSWTTNSTDTQYF	TGTGCCAGCAGTTGGACAACCAATAGCACAGATACGCAGTATTTT
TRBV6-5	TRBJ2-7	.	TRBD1	CASSRGQGQDEQYF	TGTGCCAGCAGTCGCGGACAGGGGCAAGACGAGCAGTACTTC
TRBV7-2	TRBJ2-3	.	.	CASSSSPPGRTDTQYF	TGTGCCAGCAGCTCTTCCCCCCCGGGACGCACAGATACGCAGTATTTT
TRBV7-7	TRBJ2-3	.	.	CASSLGRLTDTQYF	TGTGCTAGCAGCTTGGGACGCCTCACAGATACGCAGTATTTT
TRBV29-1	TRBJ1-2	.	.	CSVDQGGYGYTF	TGCAGCGTTGATCAGGGTGGCTATGGCTACACCTTC
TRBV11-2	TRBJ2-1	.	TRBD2	CASSSTSGLIQFF	TGTGCCAGCAGCTCGACTAGCGGGCTAATACAGTTCTTC
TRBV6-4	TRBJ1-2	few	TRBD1	CASSPRTGVYGYTF	TGTGCCAGCAGCCCCCGGACAGGTGTCTATGGCTACACCTTC
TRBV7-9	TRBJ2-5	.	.	CASSLGSPGAQYF	TGTGCCAGCAGCTTAGGCAGCCCTGGGGCCCAGTACTTC
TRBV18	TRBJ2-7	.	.	CASSTTSGLLIKCEQYF	TGTGCCAGCTCAACTACCTCGGGACTGCTCATCAAATGCGAGCAGTACTTC
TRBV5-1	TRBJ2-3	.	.	CASSREGGTSTDTQYF	TGCGCCAGCAGCCGAGAGGGGGGAACTAGCACAGATACGCAGTATTTT
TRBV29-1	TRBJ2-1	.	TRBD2	CSGTSGSLSSEQFF	TGCAGCGGAACTAGCGGGTCCCTGTCCAGTGAGCAGTTCTTC
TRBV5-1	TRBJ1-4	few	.	CASHSGQGEKLFF	TGCGCCAGCCATTCGGGTCAGGGTGAAAAACTGTTTTTT
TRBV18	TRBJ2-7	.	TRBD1	CASSPLAGGLNEQYF	TGTGCCAGCTCACCACTGGCAGGGGGCCTCAACGAGCAGTACTTC
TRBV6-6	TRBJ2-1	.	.	CASSRREWGNNEQFF	TGTGCCAGCAGTCGACGGGAGTGGGGTAACAATGAGCAGTTCTTC
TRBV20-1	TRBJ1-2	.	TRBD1	CSAARDRASGGYGYTF	TGCAGTGCCGCTAGGGACAGGGCCAGTGGGGGCTATGGCTACACCTTC
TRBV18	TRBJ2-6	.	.	CASSPPPSGANVLTF	TGTGCCAGCTCACCACCGCCCTCTGGGGCCAACGTCCTGACTTTC
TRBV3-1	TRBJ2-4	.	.	CASSLPPGNIQYF	TGTGCCAGCAGCCTCCCCCCGGGAAACATTCAGTACTTC
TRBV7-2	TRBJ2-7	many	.	CASSSPVGYEQYF	TGTGCCAGCAGCTCCCCCGTCGGATACGAGCAGTACTTC
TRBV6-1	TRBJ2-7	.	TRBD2	CASRPLGLAGGPVRTYEQYF	TGTGCCAGCAGGCCCCTGGGACTAGCGGGAGGCCCCGTTCGGACCTACGAGCAGTACTTC
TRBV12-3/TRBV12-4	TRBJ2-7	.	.	CASSLAGDFSYEQYF	TGTGCCAGCAGTTTAGCGGGAGACTTTTCCTACGAGCAGTACTTC
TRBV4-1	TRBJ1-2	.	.	CASSQDWSRGGSYGYTF	TGCGCCAGCAGCCAAGATTGGAGCCGCGGGGGCTCCTATGGCTACACCTTC
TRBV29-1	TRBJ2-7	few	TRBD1	CSVGRTGQGSYEQYF	TGCAGCGTCGGGAGAACGGGACAGGGATCCTACGAGCAGTACTTC
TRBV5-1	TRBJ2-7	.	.	CASSLVTGSYEQYF	TGCGCCAGCAGCTTGGTAACAGGCTCCTACGAGCAGTACTTC
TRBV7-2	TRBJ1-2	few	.	CASSSSPGYTF	TGTGCCAGCAGCTCCTCCCCCGGCTACACCTTC
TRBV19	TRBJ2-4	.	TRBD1	CASSIRGQGSIQYF	TGTGCCAGTAGTATAAGGGGACAGGGAAGCATTCAGTACTTC
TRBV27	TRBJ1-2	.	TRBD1	CASSLSQGASDGYTF	TGTGCCAGCAGTTTATCCCAGGGGGCCTCGGATGGCTACACCTTC
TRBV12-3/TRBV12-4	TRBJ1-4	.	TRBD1	CASGPGQGANEKLFF	TGTGCCAGCGGGCCGGGACAGGGGGCAAATGAAAAACTGTTTTTT
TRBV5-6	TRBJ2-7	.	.	CASSLAALAEGYEQYF	TGTGCCAGCAGCTTGGCCGCGTTAGCGGAGGGGTACGAGCAGTACTTC
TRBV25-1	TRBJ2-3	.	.	CATGGGSDTQYF	TGTGCCACCGGTGGAGGGTCGGATACGCAGTATTTT
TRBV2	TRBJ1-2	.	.	CACKEPGSPNYGYTF	TGTGCCTGCAAAGAGCCAGGGTCTCCTAACTATGGCTACACCTTC
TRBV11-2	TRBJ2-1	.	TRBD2	CASGFRLATSYNEQFF	TGTGCCAGCGGCTTCAGACTAGCGACAAGTTACAATGAGCAGTTCTTC
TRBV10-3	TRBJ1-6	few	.	CAISYRDTDNSPLHF	TGTGCCATCAGCTACCGGGACACCGATAATTCACCCCTCCACTTT
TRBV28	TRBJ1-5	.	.	CASTPPPILGQPQHF	TGTGCCAGCACCCCGCCCCCGATATTAGGTCAGCCCCAGCATTTT
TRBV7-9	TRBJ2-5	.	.	CASVPSGLQETQYF	TGTGCCAGCGTTCCCTCAGGGCTACAAGAGACCCAGTACTTC
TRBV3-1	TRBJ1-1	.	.	CASSHVNTEAFF	TGTGCCAGCAGCCATGTCAACACTGAAGCTTTCTTT
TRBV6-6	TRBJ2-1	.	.	CASSGRVVEFF	TGTGCCAGCAGCGGACGCGTTGTCGAGTTCTTC
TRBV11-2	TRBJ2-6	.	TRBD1	CASSQWTGITAGANVLTF	TGTGCCAGCAGCCAGTGGACAGGGATAACGGCTGGGGCCAACGTCCTGACTTTC
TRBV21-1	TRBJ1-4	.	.	CASSKEGGPEEKLFF	TGTGCCAGCAGCAAAGAGGGAGGTCCTGAAGAAAAACTGTTTTTT
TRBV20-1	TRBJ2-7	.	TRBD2	CSAREMPSGGRYGQYF	TGCAGTGCTAGAGAGATGCCTAGCGGGGGACGCTACGGGCAGTACTTC
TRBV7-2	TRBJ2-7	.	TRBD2	CASSLGLAGPFEQYF	TGTGCCAGCAGCTTAGGACTAGCGGGGCCCTTCGAGCAGTACTTC
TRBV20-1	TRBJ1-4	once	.	CSARDFRGDGEKLFF	TGCAGTGCTAGAGATTTTCGGGGCGATGGAGAAAAACTGTTTTTT
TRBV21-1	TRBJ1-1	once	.	CASSDTGGLRYVAEAFF	TGTGCCAGCAGCGACACGGGGGGACTAAGGTATGTCGCTGAAGCTTTCTTT
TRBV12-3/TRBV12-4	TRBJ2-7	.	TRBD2	CASSLAGTSGREEQYF	TGTGCCAGCAGTTTAGCGGGGACTAGCGGGAGGGAAGAGCAGTACTTC
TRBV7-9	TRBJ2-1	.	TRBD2	CASSRAGGYNEQFF	TGTGCCAGCAGTCGAGCGGGAGGTTACAATGAGCAGTTCTTC
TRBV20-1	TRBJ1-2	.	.	CSASPGADYGYTF	TGCAGTGCTTCGCCCGGGGCAGACTATGGCTACACCTTC
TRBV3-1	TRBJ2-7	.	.	CASSQLLSYEQYF	TGTGCCAGCAGTCAACTTCTTTCCTACGAGCAGTACTTC
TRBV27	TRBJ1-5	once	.	CASSLRPGWDNQPQHF	TGTGCCAGCAGTTTACGTCCAGGGTGGGACAATCAGCCCCAGCATTTT
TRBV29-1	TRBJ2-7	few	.	CSVEGPGYEQYF	TGCAGCGTTGAAGGACCGGGCTACGAGCAGTACTTC